This T cell receptor (beta chain) was profiled in a study of post-analysis software for immune sequencing data. cDNA libraries of TCR beta carried unique molecular identifiers. From the PCR reads, TCRdb called clonotypes with MiXCR, one entry per CDR3 protein. The sample records 740,000 or so distinct CDR3 sequences, around 53% being singletons. Findings and caveats of the study: Five TRBV segments occurring more often in patients than controls included TRBV5-6, TRBV5-1 and TRBV20-1.

As for this clonotype: Its antigen remains unknown.

The V gene's germline CDR1 is SGDLS and CDR2 YYNGEE. V was pared by 3 bases and J by 0 bases, with 7 bases of the junction left unmatched. CDR3 length equals 16 residues. The receptor was isolated from a girl between 10 and 17 years old with multiple sclerosis. Sequencing input: blood. The chain links TRBV9 to TRBJ2-3; 7 bases line up with TRBD2. CDR3 amino acids: CASSAFSGGSTDTQYF. The DNA of the CDR3 is TGTGCCAGCAGCGCTTTCTCCGGGGGGAGCACAGATACGCAGTATTTT.